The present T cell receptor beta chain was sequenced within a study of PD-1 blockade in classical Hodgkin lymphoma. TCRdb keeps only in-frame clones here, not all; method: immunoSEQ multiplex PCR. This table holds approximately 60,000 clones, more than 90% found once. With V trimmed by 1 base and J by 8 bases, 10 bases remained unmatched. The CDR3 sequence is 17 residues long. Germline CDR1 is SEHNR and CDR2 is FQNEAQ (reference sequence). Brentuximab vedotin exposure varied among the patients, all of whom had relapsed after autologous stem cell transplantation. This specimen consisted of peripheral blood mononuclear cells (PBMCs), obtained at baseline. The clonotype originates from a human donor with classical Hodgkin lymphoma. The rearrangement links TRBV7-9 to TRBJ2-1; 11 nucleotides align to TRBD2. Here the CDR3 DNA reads TGTGCCAGCAGCTTAGATGCTAGCGGGGGGTTTCGGGATGAGCAGTTCTTC. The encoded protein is CASSLDASGGFRDEQFF.